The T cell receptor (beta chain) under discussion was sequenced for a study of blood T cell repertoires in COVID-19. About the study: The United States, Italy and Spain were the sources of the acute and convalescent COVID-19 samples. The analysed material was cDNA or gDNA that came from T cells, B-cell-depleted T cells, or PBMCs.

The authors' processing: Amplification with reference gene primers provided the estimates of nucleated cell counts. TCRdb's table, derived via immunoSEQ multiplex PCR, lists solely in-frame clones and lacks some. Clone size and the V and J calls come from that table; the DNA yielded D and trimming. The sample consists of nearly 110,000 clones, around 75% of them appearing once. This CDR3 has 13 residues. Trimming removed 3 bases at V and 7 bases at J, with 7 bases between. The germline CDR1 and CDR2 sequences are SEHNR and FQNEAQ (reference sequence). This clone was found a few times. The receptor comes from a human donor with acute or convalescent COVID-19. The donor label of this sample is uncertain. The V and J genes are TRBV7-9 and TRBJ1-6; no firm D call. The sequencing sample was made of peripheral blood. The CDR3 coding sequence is TGTGCCAGCAGCTTCGCGGGAAATTCACCCCTCCACTTT. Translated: CASSFAGNSPLHF.